Below, 18 T cell receptor beta chains from the same sample are listed, as sequenced in a study of T cell responses to AZD1222 COVID-19 vaccine. TCRdb keeps only in-frame clones here, not all; method: immunoSEQ multiplex PCR. Of under 150,000 clones in the sample, approximately 85% were seen once. This material consisted of peripheral blood, taken on day 0 of MenACWY control vaccination. The receptors originated from an adult in good health.

The gene calls are TRBV7-9 and TRBJ1-4, with 8 bases identical to TRBD1. In germline, CDR1 is SEHNR, CDR2 FQNEAQ (reference sequence). V was clipped by 5 bases and J by 7 bases; unmatched bases: 6. The CDR3 extends over 14 amino acids. CDR3 DNA sequence: TGTGCCAGCAGCCCAGGACAGGGCGGTGAAAAACTGTTTTTT. Protein product: CASSPGQGGEKLFF.

This clone has only one observation. V gene TRBV7-6 combines with J gene TRBJ2-2, with TRBD2 matching over 8 bases. The CDR3 has 16 amino acids. Trimming took 5 bases from V and 4 from J; bases not matched to a gene: 9. In germline, CDR1 is SGHVS, CDR2 FNYEAQ. CDR3 bases: TGTGCCAGCAGCCCCGTCGGGGGGGCAAGCACCGGGGAGCTGTTTTTT. Translating it yields CASSPVGGASTGELFF.

V and J are TRBV27 and TRBJ2-3, with 9 bases identical to TRBD2. This CDR3 spans 15 amino acids. The V segment lost 10 bases and the J segment 3 bases; nucleotides outside the gene matches: 11. From germline, CDR1 is MNHEY and CDR2 SMNVEV (reference sequence). The CDR3 region has the DNA TGTGCCACCCGAGCGCGGGGGGGCCGGACAGATACGCAGTATTTT. The encoded protein is CATRARGGRTDTQYF.

This clone was detected once. The rearrangement links TRBV7-2 to TRBJ1-5; D perhaps matches TRBD1 (5 bases). The CDR3 runs to 15 residues. CDR1 SGHTA and CDR2 FQGNSA come from the germline V gene. The ends were cut back, 4 bases at V and 4 bases at J, with 14 bases in the middle. The CDR3 DNA follows: TGTGCCAGCAGCTCCGTTTTGGGGGGTAATCAGCCCCAGCATTTT. This sequence encodes CASSSVLGGNQPQHF.

The table lists this clone with a count of one. This chain connects TRBV12-3 or TRBV12-4 to TRBJ2-7, with 7 bases that match TRBD2. The CDR3 extends over 13 amino acids. Germline trimming cut 3 bases from V and 9 bases from J; bases unmatched to any gene: 8. Here the CDR3 reads CASSFLTSVGQYF. CDR3 coding DNA: TGTGCCAGCAGTTTTTTAACTAGCGTCGGGCAGTACTTC.

V is TRBV7-3 and J is TRBJ2-2; D remains unclear. The CDR3 spans 13 residues. CDR1 is SGHTA and CDR2 is FQGTGA in the germline V gene. The germline V and J ends were trimmed by 3 bases and 2 bases, with 4 bases remaining between them. The CDR3 sequence is CASSLDNTGELFF. The CDR3 nucleotides are TGTGCCAGCAGCTTGGACAACACCGGGGAGCTGTTTTTT.

Here the CDR3 reads CASSLGWQGAREQYV. The CDR3 bases are TGTGCCAGCAGCTTAGGATGGCAGGGGGCGCGGGAGCAGTACGTC. The rearrangement links TRBV7-8 to TRBJ2-7; 8 nucleotides align to TRBD1. The germline CDR1 and CDR2 sequences are SGHVS and FQNEAQ. This CDR3 is 15 amino acids long. With 1 base clipped from V and 7 bases from J, the junction kept 9 bases outside the gene matches.

The chain links TRBV5-1 to TRBJ2-6, with a weak D call TRBD2 (7 bases). The length of the CDR3 is 18 residues. With 1 base removed from V and 0 bases from J, the gap between germline ends came to 14 bases. The germline V gene has CDR1 SGHRS and CDR2 YFSETQ. Written as DNA, the CDR3 is TGCGCCAGCAGCTTGTACGTGGGGGGGCCCTCTGGGGCCAACGTCCTGACTTTC. Translation: CASSLYVGGPSGANVLTF.

The chain carries TRBV2 and TRBJ1-1; D is unclear. This CDR3 spans 13 amino acids. CDR1 and CDR2 (germline): SNHLY, FYNNEI. The ends were cut back, 7 bases at V and 0 bases at J, with 9 bases in the middle. CDR3 DNA: TGTGCCAGCAAAGTCAGCTTGAACACTGAAGCTTTCTTT. Its translation is CASKVSLNTEAFF.

The V gene is TRBV5-8, the J gene TRBJ1-1; D perhaps matches TRBD1 (6 bases). The ends were cut back, 3 bases at V and 0 bases at J, with 12 bases in the middle. The germline V gene has CDR1 SGHTS and CDR2 YDEGEE. This CDR3 is built from 15 residues. The CDR3 DNA is TGTGCCAGCAGCTGGACCGGGACATTGAACACTGAAGCTTTCTTT. It yields the protein CASSWTGTLNTEAFF.

This chain links TRBV10-2 with TRBJ2-4, with D perhaps being TRBD1 or TRBD2 (5 bases each). CDR1 is WSHSY, CDR2 SAAADI, per germline. V lost 2 bases and J lost 9, with 20 bases in between. The CDR3 totals 16 residues. In DNA, the CDR3 is TGCGCCAGCAGTGAGGAAGACGGGACGGCAAAAGTCATTCAGTACTTC. Translating it yields CASSEEDGTAKVIQYF.

This clone was counted only a few times. The V gene is TRBV27, the J gene TRBJ1-5; no clear D. Trimming cost V 3 bases and J 4 bases, with 4 bases left between them. Germline V gene lookup returns CDR1 MNHEY and CDR2 SMNVEV (reference sequence). This CDR3 is 12 amino acids long. CDR3 nucleotides: TGTGCCAGCAGTTTCGTGAATCAGCCCCAGCATTTT. Protein sequence: CASSFVNQPQHF.

As DNA, the CDR3 is TGTGCCATCAGAGCCGTGGGACAGAAGAACACTGAAGCTTTCTTT. Residues: CAIRAVGQKNTEAFF. The chain joins TRBV10-3 to TRBJ1-1; 7 bases agree with TRBD1. Germline assignment: CDR1 ENHRY and CDR2 SYGVKD. V was pared by 6 bases and J by 1 base, with 8 bases of the junction left unmatched. The CDR3 runs 15 residues.

This clone was seen a handful of times. The gene calls are TRBV2 and TRBJ2-7; D unresolved. The germline V gene has CDR1 SNHLY and CDR2 FYNNEI. With 2 bases removed from V and 3 bases from J, the gap between germline ends came to 11 bases. This CDR3 is built from 14 residues. The CDR3 protein is CASSEWGRDYEQYV. The CDR3 region has the DNA TGTGCCAGCAGTGAATGGGGAAGGGACTACGAGCAGTACGTC.

CDR3 nucleotide sequence: TGTGCCAGCAGCCGCGGACAGGGAAGCTCCGTCGGCAATCAGCCCCAGCATTTT. Translation gives CASSRGQGSSVGNQPQHF. This sequence joins TRBV2 and TRBJ1-5; 8 bases align to TRBD1. Germline assignment: CDR1 SNHLY and CDR2 FYNNEI. The CDR3 consists of 18 residues. Trimming removed 6 bases from V and 2 bases from J; junction bases left unmatched: 15.

A remark on this clone: In the same sample, other DNA sequences code for this CDR3. This chain joins TRBV28 and TRBJ1-5; D is undetermined. V was clipped by 2 bases and J by 5 bases, with 4 bases between them. The CDR3 has 12 residues. From germline, CDR1 is MDHEN and CDR2 SYDVKM. This chain's CDR3 is CASSLVYQPQHF. As DNA, the CDR3 is TGTGCCAGCAGTTTAGTATATCAGCCCCAGCATTTT.

The chain joins TRBV12-3 or TRBV12-4 to TRBJ1-5; weak D call: TRBD1 (5 bases). The CDR3 consists of 13 residues. The V end lost 5 bases, the J end lost 4 bases, and 9 bases lay between the germline ends. The CDR3 DNA reads TGTGCCAGCAGTCGAGACAGAAATCAGCCCCAGCATTTT. Residues: CASSRDRNQPQHF.

This clone was observed a single time. With a much larger clone just one base away, this may be a read error. The V gene is TRBV2, the J gene TRBJ1-3; D uncertain. The V and J ends lost 6 bases and 4 bases respectively, with 4 bases between them. The CDR3 sequence is 11 residues long. The germline CDR1 and CDR2 sequences are SNHLY and FYNNEI. The CDR3 sequence: CASRFGNTIYF. The CDR3 coding sequence is TGTGCCAGCAGGTTCGGAAACACCATATATTTT.